The next 10 T cell receptor beta chains were all read from a single sample in a study of blood T cell repertoires in COVID-19. Assay: immunoSEQ multiplex PCR; the TCRdb copy retains only in-frame clones and omits some. Of roughly 77,000 clones listed, under 85% are singletons. Sequenced input: peripheral blood. All receptors come from a man aged 60 to 69 with COVID-19, enrolled during active disease.

V gene TRBV6-5 combines with J gene TRBJ2-7; weak D call: TRBD1 (6 bases). CDR1 and CDR2 from the germline V gene are MNHEY and SVGAGI. The CDR3 has 14 residues. Between the trimmed V and J ends, which lost 6 bases and 2 bases, there was a span of 14 bases. This chain's CDR3 is CASSRRTVPYEQYF. CDR3 DNA sequence: TGTGCCAGCAGCCGCCGGACAGTCCCCTACGAGCAGTACTTC.

This sequence joins TRBV6-2 or TRBV6-3 and TRBJ1-5, with no clear D. In germline, CDR1 is MNHEY, CDR2 SVGEGT. The germline V and J ends were trimmed by 5 bases and 5 bases, with 13 bases remaining between them. The CDR3 covers 14 residues. CDR3: CASSLPGIYQPQHF. CDR3 in DNA: TGTGCCAGCAGTCTCCCCGGGATTTATCAGCCCCAGCATTTT.

J is TRBJ2-6 and V is TRBV5-4; D is ambiguous. CDR1 and CDR2 (germline): SGHNT, YYREEE (reference sequence). Trimming removed 2 bases from V and 3 bases from J, with 3 bases in between. There are 13 residues in the CDR3. The CDR3 DNA reads as TGTGCCAGCAGCTTTCTTGGGGCCAACGTCCTGACTTTC. Translated: CASSFLGANVLTF. Using reference TRBV5-4 and TRBJ2-6 for the parts outside the CDR3, the full variable domain is ETGVTQSPTHLIKTRGQQVTLRCSSQSGHNTVSWYQQALGQGPQFIFQYYREEENGRGNFPPRFSGLQFPNYSSELNVNALELDDSALYLCASSFLGANVLTFGAGSRLTVL.

The chain recombines TRBV6-5 with TRBJ2-2; D remains ambiguous. V was pared by 2 bases and J by 5 bases, with 6 bases between. The CDR3 length is 13 residues. CDR1 and CDR2 (germline): MNHEY, SVGAGI. This chain's CDR3 is CASSYTTTGELFF. In DNA form, the CDR3 reads TGTGCCAGCAGTTACACCACTACCGGGGAGCTGTTTTTT.

The chain recombines TRBV9 with TRBJ1-6; 7 bases match TRBD1. V shed 0 bases and J 8 bases; nucleotides not matched to a gene: 5. The CDR3 totals 15 residues. The germline gives CDR1 SGDLS, CDR2 YYNGEE. The CDR3 here is CASSVGRDSYSPLHF. The CDR3 nucleotides read TGTGCCAGCAGCGTAGGCCGGGACAGCTATTCACCCCTCCACTTT.

The J gene is TRBJ1-1, the V gene TRBV6-5; 7 nucleotides match TRBD1. With 6 bases clipped from V and 4 bases from J, the junction kept 5 bases outside the gene matches. The length of the CDR3 is 13 residues. Germline V gene data show CDR1 as MNHEY and CDR2 as SVGAGI. The CDR3 DNA follows: TGTGCCAGCAGCCGACAGGGACCCACTGAAGCTTTCTTT. Its translation: CASSRQGPTEAFF.

The rearrangement uses TRBV9 and TRBJ1-4; D gene uncertain. The V and J ends lost 3 bases and 7 bases respectively, with 10 bases between them. CDR1 SGDLS and CDR2 YYNGEE come from the germline V gene. There are 13 residues in the CDR3. CDR3: CASSATPREKLFF. The DNA of the CDR3 is TGTGCCAGCAGCGCGACTCCCCGTGAAAAACTGTTTTTT.

The gene calls are TRBV2 and TRBJ2-6, with D possibly matching TRBD1 (6 bases). Germline V gene sequence: CDR1 SNHLY, CDR2 FYNNEI. V was cut by 2 bases and J by 0 bases, with 8 bases left in between. The CDR3 totals 16 residues. CDR3 in DNA: TGTGCCAGCAGTGAAAGAGGGGGCTCTGGGGCCAACGTCCTGACTTTC. The encoded protein is CASSERGGSGANVLTF.

The J gene is TRBJ2-7, the V gene TRBV4-2; 10 nucleotides agree with TRBD2. Germline V lookup: CDR1 LGHNA, CDR2 YNFKEQ. The CDR3 has 16 residues. Germline trimming cut 4 bases from V and 5 bases from J; bases unmatched to any gene: 11. CDR3 amino acids: CASSPLVASGGHEQYF. CDR3 in DNA: TGTGCCAGCAGCCCCCTGGTCGCTAGCGGGGGCCACGAGCAGTACTTC.

The chain joins TRBV5-6 to TRBJ1-2, with a weak D call TRBD1 (5 bases). The CDR3 loop spans 17 amino acids. From germline, CDR1 is SGHDT and CDR2 YYEEEE. V lost 2 bases and J lost 5, with 22 bases in between. In nucleotides, the CDR3 is TGTGCCAGCAGCTTTAGTCCCGCGGGACCGTTAGGTTATGGCTACACCTTC. Its translation is CASSFSPAGPLGYGYTF.